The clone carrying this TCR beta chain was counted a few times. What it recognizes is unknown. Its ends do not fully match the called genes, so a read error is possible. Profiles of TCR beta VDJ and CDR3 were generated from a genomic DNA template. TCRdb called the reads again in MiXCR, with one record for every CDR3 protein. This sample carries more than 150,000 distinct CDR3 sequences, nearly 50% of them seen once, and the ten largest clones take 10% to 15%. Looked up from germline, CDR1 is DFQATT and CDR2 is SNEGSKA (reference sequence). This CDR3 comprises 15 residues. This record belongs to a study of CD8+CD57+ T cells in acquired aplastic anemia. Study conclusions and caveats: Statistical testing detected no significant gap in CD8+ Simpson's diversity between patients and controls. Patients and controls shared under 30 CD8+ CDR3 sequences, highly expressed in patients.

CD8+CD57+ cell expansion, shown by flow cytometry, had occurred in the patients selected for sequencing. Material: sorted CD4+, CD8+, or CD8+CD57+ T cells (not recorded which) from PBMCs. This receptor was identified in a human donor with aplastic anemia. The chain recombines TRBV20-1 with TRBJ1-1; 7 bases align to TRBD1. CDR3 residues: CSARLKTGPFTETFF. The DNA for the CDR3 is TGCAGTGCTAGACTTAAGACAGGGCCTTTCACTGAAACTTTCTTT.